This paragraph covers one TCR beta chain sequence. This sample was included in a study of T cell changes during pregnancy in multiple sclerosis. The method was immunoSEQ multiplex PCR; TCRdb's version includes in-frame clones alone and lacks a portion of them. The table lists about 70,000 clones, 92% of them singletons. The clonotype comes from a female donor with multiple sclerosis, enrolled in a pregnancy study. This sample comprised peripheral blood, obtained after pregnancy.

CDR3 sequence: CASSPGRDGIQYF. The CDR3 DNA reads as TGTGCCAGCTCACCTGGGCGGGATGGCATTCAGTACTTC. The chain is built from TRBV18 and TRBJ2-4, with TRBD2 as a possible D gene (6 bases). The V end was cut by 3 bases, the J end by 9 bases, with 12 bases between. The CDR3 sequence is 13 residues long. Germline CDR1 reads KGHSH; CDR2 reads LQKENI.